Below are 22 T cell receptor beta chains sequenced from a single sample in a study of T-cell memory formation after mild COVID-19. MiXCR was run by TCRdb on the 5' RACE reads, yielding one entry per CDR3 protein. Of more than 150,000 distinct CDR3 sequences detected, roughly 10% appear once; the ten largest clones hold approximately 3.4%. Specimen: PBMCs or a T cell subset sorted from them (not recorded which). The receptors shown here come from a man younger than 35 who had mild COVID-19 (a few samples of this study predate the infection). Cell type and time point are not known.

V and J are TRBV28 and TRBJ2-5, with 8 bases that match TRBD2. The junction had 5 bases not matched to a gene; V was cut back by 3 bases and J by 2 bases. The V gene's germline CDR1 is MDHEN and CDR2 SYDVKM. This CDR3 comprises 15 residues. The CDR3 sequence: CASSFLAGFQETQYF. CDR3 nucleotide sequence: TGTGCCAGCAGTTTTCTAGCGGGTTTTCAAGAGACCCAGTACTTC.

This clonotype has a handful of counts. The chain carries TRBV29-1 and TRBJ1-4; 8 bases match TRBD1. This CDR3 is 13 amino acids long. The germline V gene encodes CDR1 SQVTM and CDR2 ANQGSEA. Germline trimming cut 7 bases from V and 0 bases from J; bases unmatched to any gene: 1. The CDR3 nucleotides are TGCAGCGGACAGGGGACAACTAATGAAAAACTGTTTTTT. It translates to CSGQGTTNEKLFF. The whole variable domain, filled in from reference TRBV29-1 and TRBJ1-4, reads SAVISQKPSRDICQRGTSLTIQCQVDSQVTMMFWYRQQPGQSLTLIATANQGSEATYESGFVIDKFPISRPNLTFSTLTVSNMSPEDSSIYLCSGQGTTNEKLFFGSGTQLSVL.

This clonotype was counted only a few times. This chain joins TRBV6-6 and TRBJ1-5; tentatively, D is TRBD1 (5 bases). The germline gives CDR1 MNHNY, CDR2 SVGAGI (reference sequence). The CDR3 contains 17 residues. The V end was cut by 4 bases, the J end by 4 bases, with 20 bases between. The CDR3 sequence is CASSLARAGLRNQPQHF. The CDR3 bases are TGTGCCAGCAGTTTAGCCCGTGCGGGGCTGAGGAATCAGCCCCAGCATTTT.

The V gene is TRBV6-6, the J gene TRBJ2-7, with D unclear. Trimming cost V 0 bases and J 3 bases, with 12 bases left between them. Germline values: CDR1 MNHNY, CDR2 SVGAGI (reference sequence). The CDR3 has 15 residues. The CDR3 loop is CASSYSGFSLYEQYF. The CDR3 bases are TGTGCCAGCAGTTACTCAGGGTTCTCACTCTACGAGCAGTACTTC.

CDR3 sequence (DNA): TGCGCCAGCAGCTTGGCCCCGGGGGGCCTCACAGATACGCAGTATTTT. It is translated as CASSLAPGGLTDTQYF. The J gene is TRBJ2-3, the V gene TRBV5-1; D might be TRBD2 (7 bases). Germline values: CDR1 SGHRS, CDR2 YFSETQ. The CDR3 has 16 amino acids. V gave up 0 bases and J gave up 2 bases, with 13 bases separating them.

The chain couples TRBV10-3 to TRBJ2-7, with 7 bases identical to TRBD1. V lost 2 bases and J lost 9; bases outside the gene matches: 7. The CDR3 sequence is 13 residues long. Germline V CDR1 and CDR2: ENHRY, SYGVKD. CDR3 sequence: CAISERGQDGQYV. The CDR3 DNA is TGTGCCATCAGTGAGAGGGGGCAGGATGGGCAGTACGTC.

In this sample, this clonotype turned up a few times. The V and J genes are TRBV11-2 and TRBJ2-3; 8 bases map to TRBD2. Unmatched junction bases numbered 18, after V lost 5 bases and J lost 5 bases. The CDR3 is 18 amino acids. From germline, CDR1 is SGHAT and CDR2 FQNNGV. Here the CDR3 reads CASSPPSWRGARGDTQYF. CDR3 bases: TGTGCCAGCAGCCCACCCTCCTGGCGGGGGGCCCGGGGAGATACGCAGTATTTT.

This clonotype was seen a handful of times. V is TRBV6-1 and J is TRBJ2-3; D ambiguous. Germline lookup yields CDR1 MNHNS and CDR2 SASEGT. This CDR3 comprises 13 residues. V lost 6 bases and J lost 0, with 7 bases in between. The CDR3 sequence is CASRQHSTDTQYF. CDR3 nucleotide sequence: TGTGCCAGCAGACAGCACAGCACAGATACGCAGTATTTT.

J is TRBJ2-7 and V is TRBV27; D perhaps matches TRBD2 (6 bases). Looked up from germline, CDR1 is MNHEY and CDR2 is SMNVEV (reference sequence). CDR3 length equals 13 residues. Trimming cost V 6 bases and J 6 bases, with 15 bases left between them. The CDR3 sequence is CASSLNGGSEQYF. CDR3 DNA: TGTGCCAGCAGCCTTAACGGGGGTTCCGAGCAGTACTTC.

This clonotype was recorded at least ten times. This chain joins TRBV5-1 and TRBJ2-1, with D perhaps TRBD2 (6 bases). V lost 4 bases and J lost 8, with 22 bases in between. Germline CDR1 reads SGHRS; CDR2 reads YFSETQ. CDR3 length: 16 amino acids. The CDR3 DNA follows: TGCGCCAGCAGCCCGGAAGGGACTCCCCCTGGGGATGAGCAGTTCTTC. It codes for CASSPEGTPPGDEQFF.

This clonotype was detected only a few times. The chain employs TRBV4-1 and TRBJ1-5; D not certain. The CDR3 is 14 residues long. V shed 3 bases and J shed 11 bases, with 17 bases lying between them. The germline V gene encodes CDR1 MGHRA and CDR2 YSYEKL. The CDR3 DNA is TGCGCCAGCAGCCAGACCTGGACCAGCTCGTCCCAGCATTTT. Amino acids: CASSQTWTSSSQHF.

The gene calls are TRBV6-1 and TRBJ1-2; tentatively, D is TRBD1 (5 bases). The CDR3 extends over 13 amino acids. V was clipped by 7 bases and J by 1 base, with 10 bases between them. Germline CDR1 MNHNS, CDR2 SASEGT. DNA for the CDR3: TGTGCCAGCACCCCGACAGTTAACTATGGCTACACCTTC. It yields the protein CASTPTVNYGYTF.

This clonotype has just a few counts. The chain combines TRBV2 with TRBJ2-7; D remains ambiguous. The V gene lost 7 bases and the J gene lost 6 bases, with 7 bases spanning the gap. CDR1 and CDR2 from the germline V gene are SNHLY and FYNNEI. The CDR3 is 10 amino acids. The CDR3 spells CASMTGEQYV. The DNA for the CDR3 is TGTGCCAGCATGACTGGCGAGCAGTACGTC.

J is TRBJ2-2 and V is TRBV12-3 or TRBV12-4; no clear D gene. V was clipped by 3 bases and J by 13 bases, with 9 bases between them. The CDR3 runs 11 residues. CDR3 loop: CASSLLGGLFF. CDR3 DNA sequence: TGTGCCAGCAGTTTGTTGGGTGGGCTGTTTTTT.

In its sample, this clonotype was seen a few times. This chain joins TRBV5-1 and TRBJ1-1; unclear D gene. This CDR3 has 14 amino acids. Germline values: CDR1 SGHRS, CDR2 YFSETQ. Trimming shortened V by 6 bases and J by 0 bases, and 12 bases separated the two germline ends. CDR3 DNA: TGCGCCAGCACTCCCCGGGGTATGAACACTGAAGCTTTCTTT. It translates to CASTPRGMNTEAFF.

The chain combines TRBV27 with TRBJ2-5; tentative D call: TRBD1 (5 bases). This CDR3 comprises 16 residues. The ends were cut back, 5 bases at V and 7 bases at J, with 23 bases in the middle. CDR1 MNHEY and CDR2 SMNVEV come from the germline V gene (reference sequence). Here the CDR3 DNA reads TGTGCCAGCAGTCCGACCCAGGACATGGCGCGGTGGACCCAGTACTTC. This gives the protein CASSPTQDMARWTQYF.

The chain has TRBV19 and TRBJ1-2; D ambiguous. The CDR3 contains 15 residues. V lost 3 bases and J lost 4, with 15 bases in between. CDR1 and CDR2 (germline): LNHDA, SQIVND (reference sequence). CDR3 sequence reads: CASSMTGKSFYGYTF. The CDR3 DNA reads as TGTGCCAGTAGTATGACGGGGAAATCCTTCTATGGCTACACCTTC.

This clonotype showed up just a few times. The CDR3 nucleotides are TGTGCCAGCAGCTTAGTGGGGCCATTCACAGATACGCAGTATTTT. Translating it yields CASSLVGPFTDTQYF. The rearrangement uses TRBV11-2 and TRBJ2-3, with D tentatively TRBD1 (5 bases). The CDR3 length is 15 residues. Between the trimmed V and J ends, which lost 1 base and 2 bases, there was a span of 10 bases. Germline CDR1 SGHAT, CDR2 FQNNGV.

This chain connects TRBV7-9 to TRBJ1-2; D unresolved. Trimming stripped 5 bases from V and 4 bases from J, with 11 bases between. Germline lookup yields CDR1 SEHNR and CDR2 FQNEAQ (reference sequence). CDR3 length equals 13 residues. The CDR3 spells CASSTFGAYGYTF. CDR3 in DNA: TGTGCCAGCAGCACCTTTGGCGCCTATGGCTACACCTTC.

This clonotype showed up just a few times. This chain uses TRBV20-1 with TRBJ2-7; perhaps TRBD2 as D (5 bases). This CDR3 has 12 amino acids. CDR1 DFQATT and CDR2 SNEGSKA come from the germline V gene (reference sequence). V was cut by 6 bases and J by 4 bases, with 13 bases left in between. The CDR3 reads CSAPMAGYEQYV. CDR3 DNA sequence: TGCAGTGCCCCGATGGCGGGTTACGAGCAGTACGTC.

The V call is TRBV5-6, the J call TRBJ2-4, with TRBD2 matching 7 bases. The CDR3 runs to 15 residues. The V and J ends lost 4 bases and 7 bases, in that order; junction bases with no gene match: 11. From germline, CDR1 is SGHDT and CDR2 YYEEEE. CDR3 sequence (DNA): TGTGCCAGCAGCCTTCCAGGCGGGAGTGGGAACATTCAGTACTTC. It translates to CASSLPGGSGNIQYF.

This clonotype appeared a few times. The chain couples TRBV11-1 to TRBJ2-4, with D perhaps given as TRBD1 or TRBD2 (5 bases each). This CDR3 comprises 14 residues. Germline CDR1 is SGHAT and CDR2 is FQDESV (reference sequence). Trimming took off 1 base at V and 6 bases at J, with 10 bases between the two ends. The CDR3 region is CASSLEQRGNIQYF. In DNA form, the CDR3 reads TGTGCCAGCAGCTTAGAGCAGAGGGGAAACATTCAGTACTTC. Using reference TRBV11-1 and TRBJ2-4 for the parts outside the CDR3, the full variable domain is EAEVAQSPRYKITEKSQAVAFWCDPISGHATLYWYRQILGQGPELLVQFQDESVVDDSQLPKDRFSAERLKGVDSTLKIQPAELGDSAMYLCASSLEQRGNIQYFGAGTRLSVL.